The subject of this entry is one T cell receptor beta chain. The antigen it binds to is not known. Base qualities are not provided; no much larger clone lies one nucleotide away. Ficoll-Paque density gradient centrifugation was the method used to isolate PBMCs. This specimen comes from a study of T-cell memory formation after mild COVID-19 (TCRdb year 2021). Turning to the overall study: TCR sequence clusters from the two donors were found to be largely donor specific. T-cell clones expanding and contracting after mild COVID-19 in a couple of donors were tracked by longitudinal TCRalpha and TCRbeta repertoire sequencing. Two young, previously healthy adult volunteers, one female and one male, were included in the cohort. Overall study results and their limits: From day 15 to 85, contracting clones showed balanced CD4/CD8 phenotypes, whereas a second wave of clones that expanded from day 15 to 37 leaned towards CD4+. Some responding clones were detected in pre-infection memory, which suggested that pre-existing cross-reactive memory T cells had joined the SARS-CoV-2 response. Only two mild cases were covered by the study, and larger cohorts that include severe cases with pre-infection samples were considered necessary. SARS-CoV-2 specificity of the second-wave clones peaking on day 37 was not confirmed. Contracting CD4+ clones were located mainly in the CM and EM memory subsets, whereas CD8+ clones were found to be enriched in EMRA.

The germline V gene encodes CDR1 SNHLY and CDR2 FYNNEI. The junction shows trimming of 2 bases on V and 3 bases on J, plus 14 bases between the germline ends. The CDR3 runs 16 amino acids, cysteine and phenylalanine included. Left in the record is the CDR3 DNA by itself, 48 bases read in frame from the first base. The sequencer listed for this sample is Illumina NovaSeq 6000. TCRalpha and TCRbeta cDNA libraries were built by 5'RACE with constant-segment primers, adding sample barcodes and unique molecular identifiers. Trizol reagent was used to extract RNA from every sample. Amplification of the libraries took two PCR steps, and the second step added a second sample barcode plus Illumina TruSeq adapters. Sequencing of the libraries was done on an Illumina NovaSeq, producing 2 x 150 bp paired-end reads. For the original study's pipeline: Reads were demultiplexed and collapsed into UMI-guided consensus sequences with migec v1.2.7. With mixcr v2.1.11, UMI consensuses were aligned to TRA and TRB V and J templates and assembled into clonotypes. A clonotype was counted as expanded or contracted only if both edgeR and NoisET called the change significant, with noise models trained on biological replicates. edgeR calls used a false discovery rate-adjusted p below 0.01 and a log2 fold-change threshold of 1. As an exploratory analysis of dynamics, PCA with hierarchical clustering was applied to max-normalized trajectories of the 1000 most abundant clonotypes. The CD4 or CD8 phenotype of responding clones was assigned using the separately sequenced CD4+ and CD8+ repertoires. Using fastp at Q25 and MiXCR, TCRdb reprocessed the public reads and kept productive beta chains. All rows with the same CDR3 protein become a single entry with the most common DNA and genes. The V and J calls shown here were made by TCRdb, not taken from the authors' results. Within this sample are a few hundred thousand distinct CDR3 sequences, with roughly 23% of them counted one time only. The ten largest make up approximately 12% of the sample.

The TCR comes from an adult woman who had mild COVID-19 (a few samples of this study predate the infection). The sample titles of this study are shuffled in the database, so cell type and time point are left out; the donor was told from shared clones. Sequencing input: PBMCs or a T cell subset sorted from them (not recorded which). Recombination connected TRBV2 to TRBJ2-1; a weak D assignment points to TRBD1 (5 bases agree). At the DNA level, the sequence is TGTGCCAGCAGTGAAATGGCAGGGAAGGACTACAATGAGCAGTTCTTC. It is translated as CASSEMAGKDYNEQFF.